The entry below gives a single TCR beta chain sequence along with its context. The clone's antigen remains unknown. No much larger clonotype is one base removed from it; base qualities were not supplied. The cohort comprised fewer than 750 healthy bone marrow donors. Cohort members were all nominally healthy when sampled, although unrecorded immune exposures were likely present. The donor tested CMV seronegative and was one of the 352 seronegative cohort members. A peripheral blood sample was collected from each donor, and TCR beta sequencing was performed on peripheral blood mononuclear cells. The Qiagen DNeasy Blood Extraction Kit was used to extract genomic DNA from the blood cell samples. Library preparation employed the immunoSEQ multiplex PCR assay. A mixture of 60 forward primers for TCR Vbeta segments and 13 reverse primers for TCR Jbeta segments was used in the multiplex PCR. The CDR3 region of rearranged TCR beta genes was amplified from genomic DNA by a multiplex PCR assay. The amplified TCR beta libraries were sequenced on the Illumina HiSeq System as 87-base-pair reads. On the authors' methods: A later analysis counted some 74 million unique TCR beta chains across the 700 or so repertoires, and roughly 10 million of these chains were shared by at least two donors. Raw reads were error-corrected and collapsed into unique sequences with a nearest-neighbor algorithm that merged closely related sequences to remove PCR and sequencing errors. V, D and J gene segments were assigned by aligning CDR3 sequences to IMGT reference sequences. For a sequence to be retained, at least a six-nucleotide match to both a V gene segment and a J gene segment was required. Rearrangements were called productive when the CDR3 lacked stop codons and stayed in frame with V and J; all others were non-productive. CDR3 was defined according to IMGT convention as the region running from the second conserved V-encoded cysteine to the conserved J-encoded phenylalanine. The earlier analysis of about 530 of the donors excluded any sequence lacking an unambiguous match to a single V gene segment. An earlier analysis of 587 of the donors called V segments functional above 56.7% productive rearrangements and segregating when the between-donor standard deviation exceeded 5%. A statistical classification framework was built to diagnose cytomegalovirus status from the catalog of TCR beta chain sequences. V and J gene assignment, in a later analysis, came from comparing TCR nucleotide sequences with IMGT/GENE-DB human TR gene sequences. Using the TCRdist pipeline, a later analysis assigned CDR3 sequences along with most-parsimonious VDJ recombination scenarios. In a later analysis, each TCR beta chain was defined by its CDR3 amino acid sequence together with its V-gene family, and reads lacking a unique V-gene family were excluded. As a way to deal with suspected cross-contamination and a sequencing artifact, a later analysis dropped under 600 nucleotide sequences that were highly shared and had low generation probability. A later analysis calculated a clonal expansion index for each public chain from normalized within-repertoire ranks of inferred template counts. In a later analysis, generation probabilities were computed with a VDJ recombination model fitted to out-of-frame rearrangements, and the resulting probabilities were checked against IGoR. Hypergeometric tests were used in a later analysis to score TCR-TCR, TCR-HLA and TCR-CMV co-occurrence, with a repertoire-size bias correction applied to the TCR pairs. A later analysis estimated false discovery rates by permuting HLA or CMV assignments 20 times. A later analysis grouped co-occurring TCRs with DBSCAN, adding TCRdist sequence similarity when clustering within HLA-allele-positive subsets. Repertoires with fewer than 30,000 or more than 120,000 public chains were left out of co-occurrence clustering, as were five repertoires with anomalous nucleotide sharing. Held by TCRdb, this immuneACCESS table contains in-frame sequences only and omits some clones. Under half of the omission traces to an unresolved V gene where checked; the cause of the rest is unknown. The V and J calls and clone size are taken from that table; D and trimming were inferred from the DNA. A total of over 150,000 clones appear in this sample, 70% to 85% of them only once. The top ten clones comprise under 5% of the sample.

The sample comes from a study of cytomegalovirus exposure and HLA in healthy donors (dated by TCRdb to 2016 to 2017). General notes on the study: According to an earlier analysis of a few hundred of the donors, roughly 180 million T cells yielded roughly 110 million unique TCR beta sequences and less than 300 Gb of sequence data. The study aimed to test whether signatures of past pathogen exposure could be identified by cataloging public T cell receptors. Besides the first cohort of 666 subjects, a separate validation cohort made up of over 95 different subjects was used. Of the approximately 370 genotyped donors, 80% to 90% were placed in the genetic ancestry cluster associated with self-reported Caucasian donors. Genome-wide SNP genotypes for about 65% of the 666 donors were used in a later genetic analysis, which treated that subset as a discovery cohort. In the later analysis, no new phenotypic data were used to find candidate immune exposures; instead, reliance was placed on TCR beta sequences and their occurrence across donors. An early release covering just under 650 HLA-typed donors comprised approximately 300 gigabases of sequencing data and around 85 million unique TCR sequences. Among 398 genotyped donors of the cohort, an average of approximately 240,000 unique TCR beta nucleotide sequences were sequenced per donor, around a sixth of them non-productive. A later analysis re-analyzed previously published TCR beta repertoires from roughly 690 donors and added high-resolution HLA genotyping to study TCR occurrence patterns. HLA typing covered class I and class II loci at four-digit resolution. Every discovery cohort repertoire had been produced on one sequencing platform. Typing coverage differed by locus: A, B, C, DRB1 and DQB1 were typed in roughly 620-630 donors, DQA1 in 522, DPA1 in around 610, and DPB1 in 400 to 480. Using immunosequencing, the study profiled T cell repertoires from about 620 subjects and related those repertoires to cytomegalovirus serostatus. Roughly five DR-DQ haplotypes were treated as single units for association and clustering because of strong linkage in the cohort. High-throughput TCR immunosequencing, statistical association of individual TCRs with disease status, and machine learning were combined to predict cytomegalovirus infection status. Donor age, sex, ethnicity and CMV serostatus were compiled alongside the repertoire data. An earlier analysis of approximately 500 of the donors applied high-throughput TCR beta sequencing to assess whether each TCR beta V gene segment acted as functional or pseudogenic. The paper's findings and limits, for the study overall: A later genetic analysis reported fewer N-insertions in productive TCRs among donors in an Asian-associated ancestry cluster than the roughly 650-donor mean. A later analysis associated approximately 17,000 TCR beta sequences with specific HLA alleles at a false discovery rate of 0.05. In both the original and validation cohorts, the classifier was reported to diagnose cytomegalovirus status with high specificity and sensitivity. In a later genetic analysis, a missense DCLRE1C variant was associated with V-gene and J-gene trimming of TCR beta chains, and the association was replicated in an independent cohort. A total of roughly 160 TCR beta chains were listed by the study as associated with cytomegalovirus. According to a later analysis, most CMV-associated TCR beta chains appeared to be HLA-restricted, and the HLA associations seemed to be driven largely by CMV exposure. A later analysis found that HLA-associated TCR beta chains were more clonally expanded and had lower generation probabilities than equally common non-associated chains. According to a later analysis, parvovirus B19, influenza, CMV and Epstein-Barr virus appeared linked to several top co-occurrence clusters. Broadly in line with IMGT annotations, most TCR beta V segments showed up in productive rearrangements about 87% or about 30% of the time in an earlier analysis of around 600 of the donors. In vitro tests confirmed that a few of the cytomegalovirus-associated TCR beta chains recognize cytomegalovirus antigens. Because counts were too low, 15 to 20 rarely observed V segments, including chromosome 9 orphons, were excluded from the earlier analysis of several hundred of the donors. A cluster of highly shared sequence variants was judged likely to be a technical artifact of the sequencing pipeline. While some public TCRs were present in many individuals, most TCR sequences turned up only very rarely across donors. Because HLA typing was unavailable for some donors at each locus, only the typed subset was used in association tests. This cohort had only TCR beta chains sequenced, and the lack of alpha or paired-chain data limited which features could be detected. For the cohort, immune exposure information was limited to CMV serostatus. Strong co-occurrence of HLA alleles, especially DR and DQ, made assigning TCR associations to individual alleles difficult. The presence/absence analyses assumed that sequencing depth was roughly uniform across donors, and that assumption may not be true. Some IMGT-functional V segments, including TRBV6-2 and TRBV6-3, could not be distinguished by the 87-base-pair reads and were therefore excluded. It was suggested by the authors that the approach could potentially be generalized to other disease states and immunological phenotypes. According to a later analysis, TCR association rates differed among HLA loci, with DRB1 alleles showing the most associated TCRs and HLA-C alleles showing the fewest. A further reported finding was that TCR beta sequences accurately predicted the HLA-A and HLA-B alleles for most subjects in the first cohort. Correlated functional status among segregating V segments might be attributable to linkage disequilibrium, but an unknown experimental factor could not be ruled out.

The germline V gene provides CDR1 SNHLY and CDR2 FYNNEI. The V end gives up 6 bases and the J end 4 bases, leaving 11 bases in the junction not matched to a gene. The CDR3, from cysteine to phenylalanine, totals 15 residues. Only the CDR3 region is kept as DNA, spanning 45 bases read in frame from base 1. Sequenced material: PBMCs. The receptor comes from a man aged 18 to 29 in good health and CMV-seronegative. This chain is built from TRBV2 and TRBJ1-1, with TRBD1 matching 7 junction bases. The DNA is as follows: TGTGCCAGCAGCCCCAGACAGGGCTTGGTCACTGAAGCTTTCTTT. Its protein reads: CASSPRQGLVTEAFF.